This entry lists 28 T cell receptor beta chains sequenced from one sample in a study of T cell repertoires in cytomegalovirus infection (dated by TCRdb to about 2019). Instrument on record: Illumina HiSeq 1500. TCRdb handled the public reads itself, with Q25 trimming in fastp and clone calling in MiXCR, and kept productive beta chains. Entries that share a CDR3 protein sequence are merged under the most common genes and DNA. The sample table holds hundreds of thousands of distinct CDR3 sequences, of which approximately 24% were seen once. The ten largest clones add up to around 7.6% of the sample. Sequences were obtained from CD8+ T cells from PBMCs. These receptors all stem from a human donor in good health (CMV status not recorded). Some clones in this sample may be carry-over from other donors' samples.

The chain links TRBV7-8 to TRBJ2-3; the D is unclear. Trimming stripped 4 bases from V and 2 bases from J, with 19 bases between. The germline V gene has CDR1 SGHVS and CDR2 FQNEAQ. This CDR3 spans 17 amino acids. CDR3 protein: CASSSRSKVGYTDTQYF. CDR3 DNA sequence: TGTGCCAGCAGCTCCCGGTCGAAAGTGGGGTACACAGATACGCAGTATTTT.

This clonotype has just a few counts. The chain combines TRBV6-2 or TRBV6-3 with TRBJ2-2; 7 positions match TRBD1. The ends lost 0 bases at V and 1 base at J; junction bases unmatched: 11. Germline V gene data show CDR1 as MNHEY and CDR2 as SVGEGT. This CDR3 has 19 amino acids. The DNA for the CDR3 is TGTGCCAGCAGTTACTCGAGAATTTGGGGACAGAGGAACACCGGGGAGCTGTTTTTT. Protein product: CASSYSRIWGQRNTGELFF.

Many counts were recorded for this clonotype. The CDR3 DNA reads TGTGCCAGCAGCTCACGGCCCGGGTTTGAAGCTTTCTTT. Translated: CASSSRPGFEAFF. The chain links TRBV7-8 to TRBJ1-1; no reliable D call. The length of the CDR3 is 13 residues. V was clipped by 4 bases and J by 7 bases, with 13 bases between them. Germline CDR1 SGHVS, CDR2 FQNEAQ.

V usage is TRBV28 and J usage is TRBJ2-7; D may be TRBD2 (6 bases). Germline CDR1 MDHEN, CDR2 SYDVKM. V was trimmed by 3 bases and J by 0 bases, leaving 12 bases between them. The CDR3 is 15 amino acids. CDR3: CASSFGQEGSYEQYV. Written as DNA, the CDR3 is TGTGCCAGCAGTTTCGGGCAGGAGGGCTCCTACGAGCAGTACGTC.

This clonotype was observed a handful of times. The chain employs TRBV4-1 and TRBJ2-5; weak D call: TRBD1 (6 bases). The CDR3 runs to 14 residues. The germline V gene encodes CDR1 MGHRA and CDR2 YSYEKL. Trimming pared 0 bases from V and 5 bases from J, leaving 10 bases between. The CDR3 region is CASSQEGQRETQYF. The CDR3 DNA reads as TGCGCCAGCAGCCAAGAAGGACAGCGGGAGACCCAGTACTTC.

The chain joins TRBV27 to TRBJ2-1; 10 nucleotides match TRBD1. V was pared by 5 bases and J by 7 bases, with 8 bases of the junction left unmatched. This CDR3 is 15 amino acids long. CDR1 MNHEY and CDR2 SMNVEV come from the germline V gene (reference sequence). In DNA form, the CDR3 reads TGTGCCAGCAGTCAAGGGACAGGGGCTCGTAATGAGCAGTTCTTC. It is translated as CASSQGTGARNEQFF.

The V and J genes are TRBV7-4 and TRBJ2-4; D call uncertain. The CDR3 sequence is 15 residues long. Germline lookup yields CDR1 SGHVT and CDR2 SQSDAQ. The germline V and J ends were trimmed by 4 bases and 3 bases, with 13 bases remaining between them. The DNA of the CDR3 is TGTGCCAGCAGCTCACCTACAGAGCGCAAAAACATTCAGTACTTC. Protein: CASSSPTERKNIQYF.

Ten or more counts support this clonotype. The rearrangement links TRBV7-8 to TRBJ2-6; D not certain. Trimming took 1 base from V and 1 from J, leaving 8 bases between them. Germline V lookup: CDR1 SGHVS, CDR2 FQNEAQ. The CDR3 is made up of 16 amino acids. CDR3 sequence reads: CASSLDRMSGANVLTF. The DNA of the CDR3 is TGTGCCAGCAGCTTAGACAGAATGTCTGGGGCCAACGTCCTGACTTTC.

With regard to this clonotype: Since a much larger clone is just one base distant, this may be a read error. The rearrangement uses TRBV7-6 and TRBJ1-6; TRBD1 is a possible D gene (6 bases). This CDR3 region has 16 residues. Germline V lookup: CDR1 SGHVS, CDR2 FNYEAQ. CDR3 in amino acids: CASSLEGGGLNSPLYF. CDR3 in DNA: TGTGCCAGCAGCTTAGAAGGAGGGGGGCTGAATTCACCCCTCTACTTT.

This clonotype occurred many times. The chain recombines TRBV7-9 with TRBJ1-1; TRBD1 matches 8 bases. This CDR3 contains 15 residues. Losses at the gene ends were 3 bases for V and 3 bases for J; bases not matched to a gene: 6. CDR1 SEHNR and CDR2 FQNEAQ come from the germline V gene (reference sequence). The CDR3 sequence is CASSFYQTGDTEAFF. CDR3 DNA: TGTGCCAGCAGCTTCTATCAGACAGGGGACACTGAAGCTTTCTTT.

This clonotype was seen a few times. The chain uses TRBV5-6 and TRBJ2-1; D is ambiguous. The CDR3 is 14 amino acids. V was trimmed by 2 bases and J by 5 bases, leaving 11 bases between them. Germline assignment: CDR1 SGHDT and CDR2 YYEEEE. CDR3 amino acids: CASSFPLTNNEQFF. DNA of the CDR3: TGTGCCAGCAGCTTCCCTCTCACGAACAATGAGCAGTTCTTC.

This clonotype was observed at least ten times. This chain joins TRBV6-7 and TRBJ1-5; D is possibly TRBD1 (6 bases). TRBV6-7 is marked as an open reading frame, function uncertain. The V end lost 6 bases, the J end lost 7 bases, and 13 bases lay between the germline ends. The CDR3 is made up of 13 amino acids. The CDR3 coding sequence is TGTGCCAGCAGGTACAGGGATCCCCAGCCCCAGCATTTT. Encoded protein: CASRYRDPQPQHF.

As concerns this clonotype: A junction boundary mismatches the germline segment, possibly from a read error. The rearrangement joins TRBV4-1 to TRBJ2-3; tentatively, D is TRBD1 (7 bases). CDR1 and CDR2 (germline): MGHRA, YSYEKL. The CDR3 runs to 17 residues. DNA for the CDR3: TGCGCCAGCAGCCAAAAAGGAGGGGGGTCTGGGACAGATACGCAGAATTTT. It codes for CASSQKGGGSGTDTQNF.

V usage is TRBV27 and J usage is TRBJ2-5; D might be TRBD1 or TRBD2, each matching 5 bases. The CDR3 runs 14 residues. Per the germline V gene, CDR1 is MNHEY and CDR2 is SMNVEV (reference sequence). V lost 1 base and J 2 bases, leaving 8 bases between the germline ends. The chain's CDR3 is CASSLLGVQETQYF. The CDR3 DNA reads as TGTGCCAGCAGTTTATTGGGGGTACAAGAGACCCAGTACTTC.

Written as DNA, the CDR3 is TGTGCCATCAGTGATTTCGGGACAGGGGGCAACTACGAGCAGTACGTC. This codes for CAISDFGTGGNYEQYV. V is TRBV10-3 and J is TRBJ2-7, with TRBD1 identical over 12 bases. From germline, CDR1 is ENHRY and CDR2 SYGVKD. J lost 3 bases, V lost 3 bases, and 6 bases had no gene match. This CDR3 has 16 residues.

The DNA for the CDR3 is TGTGCCAGCAGCCTGAAAACCTATAATTCACCCCTCCACTTT. Protein product: CASSLKTYNSPLHF. The V call is TRBV13, the J call TRBJ1-6; D is undetermined. With 5 bases removed from V and 2 bases from J, the gap between germline ends came to 7 bases. Germline V gives CDR1 PRHDT, CDR2 FYEKMQ (reference sequence). The CDR3 extends over 14 amino acids.

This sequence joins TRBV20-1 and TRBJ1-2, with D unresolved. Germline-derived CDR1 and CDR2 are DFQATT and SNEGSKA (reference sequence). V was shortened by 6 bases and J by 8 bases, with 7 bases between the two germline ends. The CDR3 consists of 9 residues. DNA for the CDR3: TGCAGTGCATACGACGGCTACACCTTC. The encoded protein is CSAYDGYTF.

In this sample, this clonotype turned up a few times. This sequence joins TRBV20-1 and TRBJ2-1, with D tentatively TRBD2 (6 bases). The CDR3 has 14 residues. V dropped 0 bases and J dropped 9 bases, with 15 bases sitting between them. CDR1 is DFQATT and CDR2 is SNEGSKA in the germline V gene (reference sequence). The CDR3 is CSARDWDLRTEQFF. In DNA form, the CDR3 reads TGCAGTGCTAGAGATTGGGACTTGAGAACTGAGCAGTTCTTC.

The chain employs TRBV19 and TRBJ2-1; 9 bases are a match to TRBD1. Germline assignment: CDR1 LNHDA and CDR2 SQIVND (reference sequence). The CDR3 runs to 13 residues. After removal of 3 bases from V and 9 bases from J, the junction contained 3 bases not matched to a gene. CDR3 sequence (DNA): TGTGCCAGTAGTATGGACAGGGGTATTGAGCAGTTCTTC. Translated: CASSMDRGIEQFF.

CDR3 amino acids: CASSIHPLLVGDPKLHTDTQYF. CDR3 sequence (DNA): TGTGCCAGTAGTATCCACCCGTTACTAGTGGGGGACCCTAAACTCCACACAGATACGCAGTATTTT. The genes are TRBV19 and TRBJ2-3, with D perhaps matching TRBD1 or TRBD2 (5 bases each). Germline lookup yields CDR1 LNHDA and CDR2 SQIVND (reference sequence). This CDR3 contains 22 residues. V was shortened by 3 bases and J by 2 bases, with 33 bases between the two germline ends.

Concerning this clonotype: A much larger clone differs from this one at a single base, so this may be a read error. CDR3 loop: CASSPQGADHDYTF. In DNA, the CDR3 is TGTGCCAGCAGTCCACAGGGGGCGGATCATGACTACACCTTC. This chain connects TRBV12-3 or TRBV12-4 to TRBJ1-2, with 9 bases aligning to TRBD1. V dropped 5 bases and J dropped 10; count of bases not matched to a gene: 11. This CDR3 region has 14 residues.

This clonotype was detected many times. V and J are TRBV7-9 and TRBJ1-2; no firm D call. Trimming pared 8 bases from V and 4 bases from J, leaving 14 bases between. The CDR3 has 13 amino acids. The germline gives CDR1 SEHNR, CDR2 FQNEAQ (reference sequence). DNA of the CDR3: TGTGCCAGCGCACCGGGAACTGGCTATGGCTACACCTTC. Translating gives CASAPGTGYGYTF.

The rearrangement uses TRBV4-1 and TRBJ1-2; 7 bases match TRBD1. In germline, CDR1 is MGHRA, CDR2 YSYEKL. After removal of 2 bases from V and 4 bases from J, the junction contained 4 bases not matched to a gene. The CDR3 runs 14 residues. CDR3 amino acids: CASSQPTGTYGYTF. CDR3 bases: TGCGCCAGCAGCCAACCGACAGGGACCTATGGCTACACCTTC.

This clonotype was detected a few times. The CDR3 is CASSEFLGQGEAFF. CDR3 bases: TGTGCCAGCAGTGAATTTCTAGGACAGGGTGAAGCTTTCTTT. The chain employs TRBV6-1 and TRBJ1-1; 8 nucleotides agree with TRBD1. The germline gives CDR1 MNHNS, CDR2 SASEGT. This CDR3 contains 14 residues. J was trimmed by 7 bases and V by 2 bases; bases with no gene match: 6.

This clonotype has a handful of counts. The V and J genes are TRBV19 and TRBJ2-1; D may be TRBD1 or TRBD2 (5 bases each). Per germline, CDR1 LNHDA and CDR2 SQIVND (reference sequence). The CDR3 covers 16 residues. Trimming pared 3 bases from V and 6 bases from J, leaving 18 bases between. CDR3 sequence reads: CASSMRGFVVGNEQFF. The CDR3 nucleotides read TGTGCCAGTAGTATGAGGGGTTTTGTTGTGGGCAATGAGCAGTTCTTC.

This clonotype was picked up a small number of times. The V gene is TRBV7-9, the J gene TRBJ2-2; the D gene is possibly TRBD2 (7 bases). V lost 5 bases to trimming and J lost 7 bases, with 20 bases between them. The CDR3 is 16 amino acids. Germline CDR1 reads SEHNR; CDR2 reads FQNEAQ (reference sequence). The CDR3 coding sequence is TGTGCCAGCAGCCCTCCAGGCGGGGGCAGGATCGGGGAGCTGTTTTTT. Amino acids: CASSPPGGGRIGELFF.

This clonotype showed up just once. The CDR3 loop is CSANAGGPNNEQFF. DNA for the CDR3: TGCAGTGCTAATGCGGGGGGGCCCAACAATGAGCAGTTCTTC. This chain connects TRBV20-1 to TRBJ2-1; 9 nucleotides agree with TRBD2. Germline trimming cut 4 bases from V and 5 bases from J; bases unmatched to any gene: 6. Germline CDR1 DFQATT, CDR2 SNEGSKA (reference sequence). The CDR3 covers 14 residues.

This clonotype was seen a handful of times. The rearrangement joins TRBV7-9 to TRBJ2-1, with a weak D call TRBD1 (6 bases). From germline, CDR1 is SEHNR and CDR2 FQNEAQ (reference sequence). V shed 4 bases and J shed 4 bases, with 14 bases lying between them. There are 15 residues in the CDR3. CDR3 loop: CASSSSDRSYNEQFF. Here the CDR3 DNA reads TGTGCCAGCAGCTCATCAGACAGGTCTTACAATGAGCAGTTCTTC.